This T cell receptor (beta chain) was documented in a study of shared clonotypes between healthy human individuals. About the research overall: Per donor, CD8 memory used one plate, CD8 naive used two, CD4 memory used three and CD4 naive used three.

The naive CD8 subset, CD45RO-negative cells positively selected for CCR7, excluded terminally differentiated effector memory CD45RA+ cells. Germline lookup yields CDR1 MGHRA and CDR2 YSYEKL. This CDR3 has 15 residues. Trimming left V 2 bases short and J 2 bases short, with 12 bases between. Deep was the level used in running the assay. Data came from immunoSEQ multiplex PCR; TCRdb stores just in-frame clones and leaves some out. The profile shows about 1.9 million clones, just over 90% of them singletons. This clone was seen once. This clonotype originated in a man between 18 and 29 years old in good health. Some clones in this sample may be carry-over from other donors' samples. The V gene is TRBV4-1, the J gene TRBJ1-2; D is uncertain. What was sequenced was naive CD8+ T cells from PBMCs. The CDR3 loop is CASSQPVTTNYGYTF. CDR3 DNA: TGCGCCAGCAGCCAACCCGTGACGACGAACTATGGCTACACCTTC.